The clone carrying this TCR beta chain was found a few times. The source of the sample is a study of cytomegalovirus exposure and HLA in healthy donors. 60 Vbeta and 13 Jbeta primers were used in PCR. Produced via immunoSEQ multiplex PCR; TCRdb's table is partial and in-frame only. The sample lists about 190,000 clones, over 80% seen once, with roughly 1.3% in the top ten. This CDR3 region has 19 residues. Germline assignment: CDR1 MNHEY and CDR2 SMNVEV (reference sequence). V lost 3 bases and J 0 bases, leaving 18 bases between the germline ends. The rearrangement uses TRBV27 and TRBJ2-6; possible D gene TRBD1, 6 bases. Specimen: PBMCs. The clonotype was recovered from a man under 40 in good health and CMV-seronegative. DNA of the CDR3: TGTGCCAGCAGTTTCTTCTCCGGGACACTGAGCTCTGGGGCCAACGTCCTGACTTTC. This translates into CASSFFSGTLSSGANVLTF.